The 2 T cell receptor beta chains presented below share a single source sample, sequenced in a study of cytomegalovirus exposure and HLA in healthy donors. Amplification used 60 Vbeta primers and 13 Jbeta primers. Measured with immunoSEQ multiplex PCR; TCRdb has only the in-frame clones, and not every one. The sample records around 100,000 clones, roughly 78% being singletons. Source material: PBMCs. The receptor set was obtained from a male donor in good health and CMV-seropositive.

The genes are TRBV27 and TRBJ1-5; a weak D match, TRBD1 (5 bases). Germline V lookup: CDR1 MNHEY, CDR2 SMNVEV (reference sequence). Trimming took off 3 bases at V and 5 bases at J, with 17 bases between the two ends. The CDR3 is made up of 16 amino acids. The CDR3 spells CASSFLLGGDHQPQHF. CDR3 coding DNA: TGTGCCAGCAGTTTCCTGTTGGGAGGGGACCATCAGCCCCAGCATTTT.

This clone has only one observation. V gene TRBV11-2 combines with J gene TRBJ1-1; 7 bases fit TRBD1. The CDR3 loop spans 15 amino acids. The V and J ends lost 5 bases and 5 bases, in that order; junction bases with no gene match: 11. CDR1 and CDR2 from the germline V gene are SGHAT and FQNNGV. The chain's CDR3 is CASSRSGQVGTEAFF. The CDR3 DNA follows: TGTGCCAGCAGCCGCTCCGGACAGGTTGGGACTGAAGCTTTCTTT.